The sequence of this T cell receptor beta chain was determined in a study of OX40 agonist ivuxolimab in advanced cancers. Describing the broader study: Ivuxolimab was a fully human IgG2 agonistic monoclonal antibody targeting the costimulatory receptor OX40 (CD134). Prior anti-PD-1, anti-PD-L1 or anti-CTLA-4 therapy was permitted, and approximately 40% of dose-escalation patients had received checkpoint inhibitors. Of the approximately 50 patients in dose escalation, about 19 had hepatocellular carcinoma, about 15 had melanoma, 9 had renal cell carcinoma and 9 had head and neck cancer. The purpose of peripheral TCRbeta sequencing was to test whether ivuxolimab changed TCR sequence diversity and led to clonal T-cell expansion. The dose-escalation cohort was 82.7% male with a mean age of approximately 60 years, ranging from 23 to 79. Partial responses occurred in three dose-escalation patients, of whom one had hepatocellular carcinoma and two had cutaneous melanoma. The paper reports the monotherapy dose-escalation portion (N of about 54 patients) of the phase I ivuxolimab trial. Intravenous ivuxolimab was administered to patients every 2 weeks at six dose levels: 0.01, 0.1, 0.3, 1.5, 3 and 10 mg/kg.

Spanning cysteine to phenylalanine, the CDR3 consists of 16 amino acids. Only the CDR3 DNA is retained, 48 bases long and in frame from the first base. Based on the germline V gene (reference sequence), the CDR1 and CDR2 sequences are MNHEY and SMNVEV. The junction shows trimming of 4 bases on V and 6 bases on J, and the gene matches do not reach 11 bases of it. The trial excluded patients who had a history of autoimmune disease or were on systemic immunosuppression. In every dose cohort, peripheral blood was drawn for TCR sequencing at baseline, cycle 4 day 1, and cycle 7 day 1. Samples came from an open-label, multicenter, first-in-human phase I dose-escalation trial of ivuxolimab. Adults with locally advanced or metastatic melanoma, renal cell, hepatocellular, or head and neck squamous cell carcinoma were enrolled in the trial. Before TCR sequencing, CD4+ and CD8+ T cells were separately sorted from peripheral blood.

Genomic DNA was isolated from the sorted cells so that the TCRbeta CDR3 region could be sequenced. The immunoSEQ Assay was used for sequencing of TCRbeta CDR3 regions. The table was pulled from immuneACCESS by TCRdb, which kept in-frame rearrangements only. Such tables lose some clones; where checked, under half of the loss comes from unresolved V genes, and the rest has no known cause. Here the sample has about 89,000 clones; 93% occur a single time. The ten largest clones represent about 0.27% of the sample. Remarks on this clone: No cognate antigen has been identified for it. Base qualities are not provided; no much larger clone lies one nucleotide away.

Study-wide conclusions, independent of this receptor: Low levels of normalized T-cell clonal expansion were also seen in some nonresponding patients. In the 0.1-3.0 mg/kg groups, partial responders were among the patients with the lowest normalized peripheral clonal expansion, particularly in CD8+ T cells. Which antigens the clonally expanded peripheral T cells were specific for was not determined. After ivuxolimab, expanded clones were on average more numerous among CD8+ T cells than among CD4+ T cells. At doses from 0.1 to 3.0 mg/kg, clonal expansion was seen in both CD4+ and CD8+ blood T cells between baseline and week 6.

In this chain, TRBV27 is recombined with TRBJ2-3, with 9 junctional bases fitting TRBD2. Sequencing used CD4+ or CD8+ T cells sorted from blood, obtained in a trial of the OX40 agonist ivuxolimab. The TCR comes from an adult with an advanced solid tumor such as melanoma, head and neck, liver or kidney cancer. CDR3 region: CASSYLAGPPRDTQYF. The nucleotide sequence reads as follows: TGTGCCAGCAGTTACCTAGCGGGGCCCCCCCGCGATACGCAGTATTTT.